This record covers a single T cell receptor (beta chain). The data are from a study of blood T cell repertoires in COVID-19. Looking at the study overall: Material from acute and convalescent COVID-19 was sourced from the United States, Italy and Spain. In each case, the material was cDNA or gDNA derived from T cells, B-cell-depleted T cells, or PBMCs.

The CDR3 sequence is 12 residues long. Germline V lookup: CDR1 MNHEY, CDR2 SVGAGI. Trimming left V 7 bases short and J 4 bases short, with 9 bases between. Original processing notes: Scientists estimated how many nucleated cells there were by amplifying reference gene primers. The repertoire was sequenced with immunoSEQ multiplex PCR; TCRdb's copy has only in-frame clones and lacks some. That table is the source of V, J and clone size, and D and trimming were worked out from the DNA. The repertoire consists of approximately 83,000 clones, with approximately 86% occurring once and the leading ten covering about 6.7%.

The V gene is TRBV6-5, the J gene TRBJ2-3, with a possible D match to TRBD1 (6 bases). What was sequenced was peripheral blood. The receptor comes from an older man with acute or convalescent COVID-19. The CDR3 DNA reads TGTGCCAGCAAGACAGGTTCAGATACGCAGTATTTT. It codes for CASKTGSDTQYF.